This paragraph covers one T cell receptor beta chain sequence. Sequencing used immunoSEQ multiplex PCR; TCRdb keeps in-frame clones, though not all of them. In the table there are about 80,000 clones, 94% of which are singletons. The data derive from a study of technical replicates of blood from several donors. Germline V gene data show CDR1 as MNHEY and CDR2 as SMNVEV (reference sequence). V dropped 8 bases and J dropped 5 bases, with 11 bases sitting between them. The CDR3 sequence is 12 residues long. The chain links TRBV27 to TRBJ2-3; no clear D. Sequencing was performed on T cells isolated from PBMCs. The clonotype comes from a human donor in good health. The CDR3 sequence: CASAETGDTQYF. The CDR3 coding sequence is TGTGCCAGCGCCGAGACTGGAGATACGCAGTATTTT.